These T cell receptor beta chains were read from a single sample in a study of shared clonotypes between healthy human individuals. Assay used: immunoSEQ multiplex PCR; TCRdb lists only in-frame clones, some missing. In the table there are 2 million to 2.5 million clones, 85% to 95% of which are singletons. Specimen: naive CD4+ T cells sorted from blood. The receptors here all came from a man aged 18 to 29 in good health. The CDR3 runs from the conserved cysteine through the conserved F or W. D genes are given only for firm matches. For some rows the clone size is stated as once, few or many, or as a class when expanded; others skip it.

d_gene,j_gene,abundance,v_gene,len,CDR3aa,CDR3nt
-,TRBJ2-1,-,TRBV11-3,15,CASSLDGGYYNEQFF,TGTGCCAGCAGCTTAGATGGCGGTTACTACAATGAGCAGTTCTTC
-,TRBJ2-3,-,TRBV4-3,16,CASSQDTPGPTDTQYF,TGCGCCAGCAGCCAAGACACCCCCGGACCCACAGATACGCAGTATTTT
TRBD2,TRBJ2-7,-,TRBV6-6,15,CASSPRGGGTYEQYF,TGTGCCAGCAGCCCCCGGGGGGGAGGGACCTACGAGCAGTACTTC
-,TRBJ1-1,-,TRBV30,10,CAWSQVEAFF,TGTGCCTGGAGTCAGGTTGAAGCTTTCTTT
-,TRBJ1-5,-,TRBV28,16,CASTREQGLSNQPQHF,TGTGCCAGCACCCGAGAACAGGGTTTAAGCAATCAGCCCCAGCATTTT
-,TRBJ1-2,-,TRBV6-5,15,CASSRPGPPNYGYTF,TGTGCCAGCAGCCGCCCGGGACCGCCTAACTATGGCTACACCTTC
-,TRBJ2-1,-,TRBV11-2,17,CASSPRRAGSSYNEQFF,TGTGCCAGCAGCCCCCGTAGGGCGGGGAGCTCCTACAATGAGCAGTTCTTC
-,TRBJ2-7,-,TRBV9,15,CASSVATGTSYEQYF,TGTGCCAGCAGCGTAGCTACCGGGACATCCTACGAGCAGTACTTC
-,TRBJ2-4,once,TRBV30,15,CAWSVIGGTKNIQYF,TGTGCCTGGAGTGTAATCGGGGGAACCAAAAACATTCAGTACTTC
-,TRBJ1-1,-,TRBV7-9,14,CASSGRTLDTEAFF,TGTGCCAGCAGCGGTAGGACGCTAGACACTGAAGCTTTCTTT
-,TRBJ2-2,-,TRBV10-3,15,CASCGQLGSTGELFF,TGTGCCTCCTGCGGACAGTTGGGATCCACCGGGGAGCTGTTTTTT
-,TRBJ2-7,once,TRBV6-8,16,CASSPRGAGSHYEQYF,TGTGCCAGCAGTCCCCGGGGGGCGGGTAGTCACTACGAGCAGTACTTC
TRBD1,TRBJ1-1,-,TRBV9,15,CASSAPTGGITEAFF,TGTGCCAGCAGCGCCCCGACAGGGGGAATAACTGAAGCTTTCTTT
-,TRBJ2-7,-,TRBV2,13,CASSLDGFGGRYF,TGTGCCAGCAGTCTGGACGGCTTCGGAGGGCGGTACTTC
TRBD1,TRBJ2-1,-,TRBV7-3,13,CASSRDSNNEQFF,TGTGCCAGCAGCCGGGACAGTAACAATGAGCAGTTCTTC
TRBD1,TRBJ1-2,-,TRBV29-1,15,CSVENRGLSGYGCTF,TGCAGCGTTGAGAACAGGGGCCTATCTGGCTATGGCTGCACCTTC
-,TRBJ2-1,-,TRBV10-2,11,CASSEINEQFF,TGCGCCAGCAGTGAGATAAATGAGCAGTTCTTC
-,TRBJ1-5,-,TRBV19,13,CASSRGSNQPQHF,TGTGCCAGTAGCAGGGGTAGCAATCAGCCCCAGCATTTT
TRBD1,TRBJ1-4,-,TRBV6-1,15,CASSDPRQGGEKLFF,TGTGCCAGCAGTGACCCAAGACAGGGTGGCGAAAAACTGTTTTTT
TRBD1,TRBJ1-1,-,TRBV9,18,CASSAGLRGPGGNTEAFF,TGTGCCAGCAGCGCCGGGCTAAGGGGGCCAGGTGGTAACACTGAAGCTTTCTTT
-,TRBJ2-7,-,TRBV28,15,CASSWELQGPYEQYF,TGTGCCAGCAGTTGGGAACTACAGGGCCCCTACGAGCAGTACTTC
-,TRBJ1-4,once,TRBV18,13,CASSRLREGKLFF,TGTGCCAGCTCACGGCTGCGAGAAGGAAAACTGTTTTTT
-,TRBJ1-5,-,TRBV11-1,14,CASSLQGNNQPQHF,TGTGCCAGCAGCTTACAGGGGAATAATCAGCCCCAGCATTTT
-,TRBJ2-3,-,TRBV2,15,CASEPTRLSTDTQYF,TGTGCCAGCGAACCCACTAGGCTAAGCACAGATACGCAGTATTTT
TRBD2,TRBJ2-1,-,TRBV7-7,12,CASSPVGGEQFF,TGTGCTAGCAGCCCCGTCGGGGGGGAGCAGTTCTTC
-,TRBJ1-1,-,TRBV6-5,11,CASISLGGAFF,TGTGCCAGCATTTCCCTTGGTGGGGCTTTCTTT
-,TRBJ1-2,once,TRBV10-3,11,CAISEDISRTF,TGTGCCATCAGTGAGGACATCTCTCGCACCTTC
TRBD2,TRBJ2-1,-,TRBV5-1,18,CASSLGLLAASSYNEQFF,TGCGCCAGCAGCTTGGGCCTTCTAGCGGCCAGCTCCTACAATGAGCAGTTCTTC
TRBD1,TRBJ2-7,-,TRBV29-1,14,CSVALLGQGFEQYF,TGCAGCGTCGCCCTCCTGGGACAGGGATTTGAGCAGTACTTC
-,TRBJ2-7,-,TRBV19,18,CASSTSRGGGGSSYEQYF,TGTGCCAGTAGTACCAGCCGGGGCGGAGGGGGTTCCTCCTACGAGCAGTACTTC
-,TRBJ2-2,-,TRBV7-9,14,CASSPAKRTGELFF,TGTGCCAGCAGCCCAGCAAAAAGAACCGGGGAGCTGTTTTTT
-,TRBJ1-1,-,TRBV25-1,13,CASRGGGNTEAFF,TGTGCCAGCAGGGGAGGCGGGAACACTGAAGCTTTCTTT
TRBD2,TRBJ2-3,-,TRBV7-3,14,CASSPSGGTDTQYF,TGTGCCAGCAGCCCTAGCGGGGGCACAGATACGCAGTATTTT
-,TRBJ2-1,-,TRBV30,14,CAWSGRGAHNEQFF,TGTGCCTGGAGTGGGAGGGGAGCACACAATGAGCAGTTCTTC
-,TRBJ1-1,-,TRBV2,14,CASSVLTGDTEAFF,TGTGCCAGCAGTGTACTTACGGGGGACACTGAAGCTTTCTTT
-,TRBJ2-1,-,TRBV2,15,CASSYSGDIYNEQFF,TGTGCCAGCAGTTATTCCGGGGACATCTACAATGAGCAGTTCTTC
TRBD2,TRBJ2-2,-,TRBV30,17,CAWTLSALAGANGELFF,TGTGCCTGGACACTAAGCGCACTAGCGGGAGCTAACGGGGAGCTGTTTTTT
TRBD2,TRBJ2-3,-,TRBV7-3,16,CASRSIAGTGADTQYF,TGTGCCAGCAGATCCATAGCGGGAACGGGGGCAGATACGCAGTATTTT
-,TRBJ1-4,-,TRBV6-1,15,CASSEGGTLGEKLFF,TGTGCCAGCAGTGAAGGCGGCACTTTGGGCGAAAAACTGTTTTTT
TRBD1,TRBJ2-7,-,TRBV5-1,16,CASTQLTTGSSYEQYF,TGCGCCAGCACTCAACTCACGACAGGGAGCTCCTACGAGCAGTACTTC
-,TRBJ2-2,-,TRBV7-2,13,CASSLDSRRELFF,TGTGCCAGCAGCTTGGACTCGAGAAGGGAGCTGTTTTTT
-,TRBJ1-5,-,TRBV6-6,16,CASSPPTVTSNQPQHF,TGTGCCAGCTCCCCACCGACCGTCACGAGCAATCAGCCCCAGCATTTT
-,TRBJ2-7,-,TRBV7-9,12,CASSLSDHEQYF,TGTGCCAGCAGCTTATCGGACCACGAGCAGTACTTC
-,TRBJ1-1,-,TRBV7-8,13,CASSEQGSTEAFF,TGTGCCAGCAGCGAACAGGGTAGCACTGAAGCTTTCTTT
-,TRBJ2-5,-,TRBV27,13,CASSLGGPGAQYF,TGTGCCAGCAGTTTGGGGGGGCCCGGGGCCCAGTACTTC
-,TRBJ2-2,-,TRBV7-2,14,CASSPQSTTGELFF,TGTGCCAGCAGCCCACAAAGTACCACCGGTGAGCTGTTTTTT
-,TRBJ1-1,-,TRBV30,14,CAWSLDLGDTEAFF,TGTGCCTGGAGTCTAGACTTAGGAGACACTGAAGCTTTCTTT
TRBD1,TRBJ1-2,-,TRBV28,15,CASSLGPGGNYGYTF,TGTGCCAGCAGTTTAGGTCCAGGGGGGAACTATGGCTACACCTTC
-,TRBJ2-1,-,TRBV7-3,14,CASSPRSSYNEQFF,TGTGCCAGCAGCCCCCGGAGCTCCTACAATGAGCAGTTCTTC
-,TRBJ1-1,-,TRBV6-1,13,CASSPRPFTEAFF,TGTGCCAGCAGCCCAAGACCATTCACTGAAGCTTTCTTT